The 25 T cell receptor beta chains below all came from one sample that was sequenced in a study of response to subunit inactivated influenza vaccine. TCRdb re-analysed the RT-PCR reads in MiXCR, keeping a single row per CDR3 protein. The sample yields around 150,000 distinct CDR3 sequences, approximately 11% seen once. The sample consisted of non-naive T cells sorted from PBMCs, taken roughly 46 days after vaccination. The receptors were gathered from a man in his fifties or sixties who received an inactivated influenza vaccine.

This chain uses TRBV18 with TRBJ2-7, with D perhaps TRBD1 (5 bases). The germline gives CDR1 KGHSH, CDR2 LQKENI. Trimming cost V 1 base and J 3 bases, with 10 bases left between them. The CDR3 spans 14 residues. The CDR3 DNA is TGTGCCAGCTCACCACAACAGGAGCGCTACGAGCAGTACTTC. Translating it yields CASSPQQERYEQYF.

The V gene is TRBV4-3, the J gene TRBJ1-2, with D hard to call. The CDR3 has 16 amino acids. V dropped 1 base and J dropped 0 bases, with 12 bases sitting between them. Germline V gene sequence: CDR1 LGHNA, CDR2 YSLEER. CDR3 region: CASSQGGGRTNYGYTF. CDR3 DNA sequence: TGCGCCAGCAGCCAAGGTGGAGGCAGAACTAACTATGGCTACACCTTC.

In its sample, this clonotype was seen many times. The gene calls are TRBV5-6 and TRBJ1-5; possible D gene TRBD1, 6 bases. From germline, CDR1 is SGHDT and CDR2 YYEEEE. V shed 2 bases and J shed 6 bases, with 12 bases lying between them. This CDR3 contains 14 residues. The DNA of the CDR3 is TGTGCCAGCAGCTTAAAGGGGGGGGTTCAGCCCCAGCATTTT. Amino acids: CASSLKGGVQPQHF.

This clonotype has a handful of counts. The chain is built from TRBV3-1 and TRBJ2-5; D unclear. Trimming stripped 2 bases from V and 2 bases from J, with 9 bases between. The CDR3 sequence is 14 residues long. CDR1 is LGHDT and CDR2 is YNNKEL in the germline V gene (reference sequence). CDR3 DNA: TGTGCCAGCAGCCAACAAAACGGTCAAGAGACCCAGTACTTC. As protein: CASSQQNGQETQYF.

The sample holds many counts of this clonotype. The rearrangement links TRBV29-1 to TRBJ2-1, with D uncertain. Deletions cut 6 bases from V and 8 bases from J, with 8 bases between. The CDR3 is 10 residues long. Germline assignment: CDR1 SQVTM and CDR2 ANQGSEA. In DNA, the CDR3 is TGCAGCGTCGTGATTTATGAGCAGTTCTTC. The encoded protein is CSVVIYEQFF.

The chain couples TRBV3-1 to TRBJ1-2, with D possibly TRBD1 on 5 matching bases. The ends were cut back, 4 bases at V and 7 bases at J, with 16 bases in the middle. CDR1 and CDR2 from the germline V gene are LGHDT and YNNKEL (reference sequence). This CDR3 is built from 14 residues. CDR3 DNA sequence: TGTGCCAGCAGCCCGGGACCGGGTGGAGGTGGCTACACCTTC. Protein product: CASSPGPGGGGYTF.

At least ten counts were recorded for this clonotype. Written as DNA, the CDR3 is TGTGCCAGCAGTCCAATGAACACTGAAGCTTTCTTT. As protein: CASSPMNTEAFF. V gene TRBV12-3 or TRBV12-4 combines with J gene TRBJ1-1, with D unresolved. CDR3 length equals 12 residues. The germline V and J ends were trimmed by 5 bases and 0 bases, with 4 bases remaining between them.

The chain joins TRBV5-1 to TRBJ2-3; D remains unclear. The V gene's germline CDR1 is SGHRS and CDR2 YFSETQ. This CDR3 contains 12 residues. V lost 6 bases, J lost 0 bases, and 5 bases lay in between. CDR3 sequence (DNA): TGCGCCAGCAACACAAGCACAGATACGCAGTATTTT. This codes for CASNTSTDTQYF. The whole variable domain, remainder taken from reference TRBV5-1 and TRBJ2-3, is KAGVTQTPRYLIKTRGQQVTLSCSPISGHRSVSWYQQTPGQGLQFLFEYFSETQRNKGNFPGRFSGRQFSNSRSEMNVSTLELGDSALYLCASNTSTDTQYFGPGTRLTVL.

The chain couples TRBV25-1 to TRBJ1-2, with D possibly matching TRBD1 (6 bases). The CDR3 spans 12 residues. Germline V CDR1 and CDR2: MGHDK, SYGVNS. V lost 9 bases, J lost 7 bases, and 15 bases lay in between. The CDR3 sequence is CASFGGAGGYTF. CDR3 coding DNA: TGTGCCAGTTTCGGGGGCGCGGGTGGCTACACCTTC.

This clonotype has at least ten counts. The rearrangement links TRBV5-1 to TRBJ2-7; 10 positions agree with TRBD2. Germline V CDR1 and CDR2: SGHRS, YFSETQ. This CDR3 has 15 residues. After removal of 1 base from V and 5 bases from J, the junction contained 6 bases not matched to a gene. The DNA of the CDR3 is TGCGCCAGCAGCTTGCAAGCGGGAGGGCCTCACGAGCAGTACTTC. It codes for CASSLQAGGPHEQYF.

This clonotype has ten or more counts. This sequence joins TRBV10-3 and TRBJ2-1; 9 nucleotides align to TRBD2. The CDR3 spans 13 residues. CDR1 is ENHRY, CDR2 SYGVKD, per germline. The V gene end was trimmed by 8 bases and the J gene end by 5 bases; junction bases not matched to a gene: 4. The CDR3 bases are TGTGCCATCGCCCTAGCGGGAAACAATGAGCAGTTCTTC. It specifies CAIALAGNNEQFF.

The chain has TRBV5-1 and TRBJ2-1; 9 bases are a match to TRBD2. Trimming cost V 0 bases and J 4 bases; bases outside gene matches: 2. The CDR3 runs 15 residues. CDR1 SGHRS and CDR2 YFSETQ come from the germline V gene. In nucleotides, the CDR3 is TGCGCCAGCAGCTTGGTGCTAGCGGGATACAATGAGCAGTTCTTC. It specifies CASSLVLAGYNEQFF.

The rearrangement links TRBV2 to TRBJ1-5; D is unclear. This CDR3 region has 15 residues. Germline V CDR1 and CDR2: SNHLY, FYNNEI. V was clipped by 4 bases and J by 0 bases, with 10 bases between them. In DNA form, the CDR3 reads TGTGCCAGCAGTGTTGGACGGAATAGCAATCAGCCCCAGCATTTT. It encodes CASSVGRNSNQPQHF.

The rearrangement joins TRBV28 to TRBJ2-7, with TRBD1 matching 8 bases. Germline V lookup: CDR1 MDHEN, CDR2 SYDVKM. V shed 5 bases, J shed 0 bases, and the junction held 12 bases outside the gene matches. The CDR3 length is 17 residues. CDR3 sequence: CASSRPGQVTGSYEQYF. As DNA, the CDR3 is TGTGCCAGCAGTCGACCGGGACAGGTCACCGGCTCCTACGAGCAGTACTTC.

The chain links TRBV28 to TRBJ2-7, with D unclear. CDR3 length: 13 amino acids. Trimming removed 7 bases from V and 3 bases from J, with 13 bases in between. Germline V CDR1 and CDR2: MDHEN, SYDVKM. As DNA, the CDR3 is TGTGCCAGCAACCCCCCGGGTGGCTACGAGCAGTACTTC. This codes for CASNPPGGYEQYF.

CDR3 sequence reads: CASSLSRLAQSSYNEQFF. CDR3 DNA: TGTGCCAGCAGCCTATCCCGACTAGCCCAGAGCTCCTACAATGAGCAGTTCTTC. The chain links TRBV4-2 to TRBJ2-1, with 7 bases matching TRBD2. Germline values: CDR1 LGHNA, CDR2 YNFKEQ. The CDR3 consists of 18 residues. The trim removed 4 bases at V and 0 bases at J, leaving 12 bases unmatched.

This clonotype was recorded a few times. The chain has TRBV5-1 and TRBJ2-2; 7 positions agree with TRBD1. The CDR3 is 14 residues long. The V segment lost 7 bases and the J segment 0 bases; nucleotides outside the gene matches: 3. Germline V CDR1 and CDR2: SGHRS, YFSETQ. The CDR3: CASVGTANTGELFF. CDR3 nucleotides: TGCGCCAGCGTTGGGACAGCGAACACCGGGGAGCTGTTTTTT.

Points on this clonotype: This CDR3 is missing its conserved last phenylalanine or tryptophan, likely due to a read error. V usage is TRBV12-3 or TRBV12-4 and J usage is TRBJ2-5, with D hard to call. V was pared by 2 bases and J by 5 bases, with 6 bases between. This CDR3 has 12 residues. DNA for the CDR3: TGTGCCAGCAGTTTAAGCAGGGAGACCCAGTACCTC. It yields the protein CASSLSRETQYL.

This chain connects TRBV6-5 to TRBJ2-5; D call uncertain. With 4 bases removed from V and 1 base from J, the gap between germline ends came to 10 bases. The germline CDR1 and CDR2 sequences are MNHEY and SVGAGI. CDR3 length: 14 residues. CDR3 amino acids: CASSSLGLQETQYF. In DNA, the CDR3 is TGTGCCAGCAGTTCCCTGGGTCTCCAAGAGACCCAGTACTTC.

This clonotype was picked up many times. This chain links TRBV5-1 with TRBJ1-5; no definite D call. V was trimmed by 0 bases and J by 7 bases, leaving 14 bases between them. CDR1 is SGHRS and CDR2 is YFSETQ in the germline V gene. The CDR3 runs 15 residues. This CDR3 is CASSLGAGRFQPQHF. CDR3 bases: TGCGCCAGCAGCTTGGGGGCAGGTAGGTTCCAGCCCCAGCATTTT.

The V and J genes are TRBV7-6 and TRBJ1-4, with D possibly being TRBD1 (5 bases). CDR3 length: 16 amino acids. The ends were cut back, 1 base at V and 4 bases at J, with 13 bases in the middle. Looked up from germline, CDR1 is SGHVS and CDR2 is FNYEAQ. The chain's CDR3 is CASSLGEGRLNEKLFF. The CDR3 bases are TGTGCCAGCAGCTTAGGGGAGGGGAGACTTAATGAAAAACTGTTTTTT. Supplemented by reference TRBV7-6 and TRBJ1-4, the full variable domain reads GAGVSQSPRYKVTKRGQDVALRCDPISGHVSLYWYRQALGQGPEFLTYFNYEAQQDKSGLPNDRFSAERPEGSISTLTIQRTEQRDSAMYRCASSLGEGRLNEKLFFGSGTQLSVL.

The chain employs TRBV15 and TRBJ1-5; a possible D gene is TRBD1 (5 bases). The CDR3 is 16 amino acids. V lost 2 bases, J lost 2 bases, and 13 bases lay in between. The germline gives CDR1 LNHNV, CDR2 YYDKDF (reference sequence). The CDR3 here is CATSRHTGRGNQPQHF. The CDR3 region has the DNA TGTGCCACCAGCAGACACACAGGTCGAGGCAATCAGCCCCAGCATTTT.

Many counts were recorded for this clonotype. This chain joins TRBV27 and TRBJ2-5, with TRBD1 matching 10 bases. J lost 5 bases, V lost 5 bases, and 11 bases had no gene match. Germline assignment: CDR1 MNHEY and CDR2 SMNVEV (reference sequence). The length of the CDR3 is 16 residues. The CDR3 region has the DNA TGTGCCAGCAGTCGGGGACAGGGGCCCCCGTTGGAGACCCAGTACTTC. Protein sequence: CASSRGQGPPLETQYF.

The gene calls are TRBV5-4 and TRBJ2-1; perhaps TRBD2 as D (7 bases). The V and J ends lost 4 bases and 7 bases respectively, with 12 bases between them. Germline V lookup: CDR1 SGHNT, CDR2 YYREEE (reference sequence). This CDR3 is 13 amino acids long. The CDR3 bases are TGTGCCAGCAGCCCCGCGGGGGCAAATGAGCAGTTCTTC. Amino acid sequence: CASSPAGANEQFF.

The rearrangement uses TRBV20-1 and TRBJ2-7, with 14 bases lining up with TRBD2. Germline V lookup: CDR1 DFQATT, CDR2 SNEGSKA (reference sequence). V lost 5 bases to trimming and J lost 7 bases; unmatched junction nucleotides: 13. This CDR3 spans 16 amino acids. In nucleotides, the CDR3 is TGCAGTGCTTCCGGGACTAGCGGGAGTTCCGGGTTGGAGCAGTACTTC. It translates to CSASGTSGSSGLEQYF.